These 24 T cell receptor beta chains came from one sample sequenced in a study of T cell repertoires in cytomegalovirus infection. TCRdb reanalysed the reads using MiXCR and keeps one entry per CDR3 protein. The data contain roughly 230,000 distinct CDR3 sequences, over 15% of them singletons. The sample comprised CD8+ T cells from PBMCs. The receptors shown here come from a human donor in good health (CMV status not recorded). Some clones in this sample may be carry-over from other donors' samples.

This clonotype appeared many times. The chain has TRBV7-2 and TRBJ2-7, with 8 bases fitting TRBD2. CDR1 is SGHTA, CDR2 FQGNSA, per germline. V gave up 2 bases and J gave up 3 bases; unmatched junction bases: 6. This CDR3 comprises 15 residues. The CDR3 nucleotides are TGTGCCAGCAGCTTATGGAGCGGGAGCCTCTACGAGCAGTACTTC. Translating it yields CASSLWSGSLYEQYF. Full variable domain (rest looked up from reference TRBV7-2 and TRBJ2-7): GAGVSQSPSNKVTEKGKDVELRCDPISGHTALYWYRQSLGQGLEFLIYFQGNSAPDKSGLPSDRFSAERTGGSVSTLTIQRTQQEDSAVYLCASSLWSGSLYEQYFGPGTRLTVT.

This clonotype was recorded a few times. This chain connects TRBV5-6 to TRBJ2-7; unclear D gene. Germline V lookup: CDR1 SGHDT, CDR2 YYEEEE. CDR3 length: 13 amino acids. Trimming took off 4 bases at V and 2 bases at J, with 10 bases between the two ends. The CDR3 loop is CASSASGPYEQYF. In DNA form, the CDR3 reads TGTGCCAGCAGCGCGTCGGGCCCCTACGAGCAGTACTTC.

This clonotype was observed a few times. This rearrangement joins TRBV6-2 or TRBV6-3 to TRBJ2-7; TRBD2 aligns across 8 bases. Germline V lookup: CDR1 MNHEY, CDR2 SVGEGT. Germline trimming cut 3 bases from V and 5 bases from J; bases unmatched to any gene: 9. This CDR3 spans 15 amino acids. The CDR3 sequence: CASSYGAGALDEQYF. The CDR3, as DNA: TGTGCCAGCAGTTATGGAGCGGGGGCCCTGGACGAGCAGTACTTC.

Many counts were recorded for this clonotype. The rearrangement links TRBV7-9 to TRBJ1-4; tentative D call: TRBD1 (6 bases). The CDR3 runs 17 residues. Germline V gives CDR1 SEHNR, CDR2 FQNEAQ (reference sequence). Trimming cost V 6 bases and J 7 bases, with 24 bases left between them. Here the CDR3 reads CASSLGWQQGRAEKLFF. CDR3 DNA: TGTGCCAGCAGTCTAGGGTGGCAGCAGGGGAGAGCTGAAAAACTGTTTTTT.

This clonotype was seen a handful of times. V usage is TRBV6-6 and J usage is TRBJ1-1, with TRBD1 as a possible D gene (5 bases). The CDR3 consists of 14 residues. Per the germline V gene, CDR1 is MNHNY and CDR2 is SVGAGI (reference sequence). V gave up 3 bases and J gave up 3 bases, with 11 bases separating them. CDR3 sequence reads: CASSYWGEDTEAFF. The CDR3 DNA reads TGTGCCAGCAGTTATTGGGGGGAAGACACTGAAGCTTTCTTT.

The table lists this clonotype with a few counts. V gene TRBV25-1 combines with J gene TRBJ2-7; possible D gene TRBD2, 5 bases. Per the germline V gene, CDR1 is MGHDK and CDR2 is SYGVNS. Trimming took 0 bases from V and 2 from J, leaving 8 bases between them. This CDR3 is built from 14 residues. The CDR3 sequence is CASSEYGGPYEQYF. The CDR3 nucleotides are TGTGCCAGCAGTGAATATGGAGGCCCCTACGAGCAGTACTTC.

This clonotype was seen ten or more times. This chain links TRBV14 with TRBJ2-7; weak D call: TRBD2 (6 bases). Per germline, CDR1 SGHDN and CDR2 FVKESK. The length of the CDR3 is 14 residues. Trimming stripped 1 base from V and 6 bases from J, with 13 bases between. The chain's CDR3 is CASSQVGGGGEQYF. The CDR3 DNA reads TGTGCCAGCAGCCAAGTCGGGGGAGGTGGCGAGCAGTACTTC.

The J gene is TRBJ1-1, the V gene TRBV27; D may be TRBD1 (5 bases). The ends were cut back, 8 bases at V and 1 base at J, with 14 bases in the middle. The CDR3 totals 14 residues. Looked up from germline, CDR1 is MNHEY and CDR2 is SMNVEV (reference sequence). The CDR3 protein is CASGGAGPNTEAFF. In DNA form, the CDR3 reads TGTGCCAGCGGCGGGGCAGGACCGAACACTGAAGCTTTCTTT.

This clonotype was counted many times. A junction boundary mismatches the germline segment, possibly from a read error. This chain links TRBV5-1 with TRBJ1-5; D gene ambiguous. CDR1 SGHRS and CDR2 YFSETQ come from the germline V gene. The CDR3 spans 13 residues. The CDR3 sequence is CASSLLGNQPQHF. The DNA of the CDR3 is TGTGCCAGCAGCCTATTGGGGAATCAGCCCCAGCATTTT. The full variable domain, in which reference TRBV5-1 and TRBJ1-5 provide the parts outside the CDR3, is KAGVTQTPRYLIKTRGQQVTLSCSPISGHRSVSWYQQTPGQGLQFLFEYFSETQRNKGNFPGRFSGRQFSNSRSEMNVSTLELGDSALYLCASSLLGNQPQHFGDGTRLSIL.

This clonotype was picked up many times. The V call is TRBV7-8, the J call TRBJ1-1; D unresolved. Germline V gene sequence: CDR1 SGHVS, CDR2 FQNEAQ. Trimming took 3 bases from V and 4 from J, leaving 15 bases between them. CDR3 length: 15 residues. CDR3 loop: CASSFRDLSLTEAFF. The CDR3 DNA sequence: TGTGCCAGCAGCTTCCGGGATCTGTCCCTCACTGAAGCTTTCTTT.

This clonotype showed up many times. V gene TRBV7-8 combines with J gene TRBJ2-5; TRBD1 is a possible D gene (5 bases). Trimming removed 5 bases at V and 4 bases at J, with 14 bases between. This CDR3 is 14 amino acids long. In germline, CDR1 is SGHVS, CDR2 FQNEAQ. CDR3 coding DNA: TGTGCCAGCAGCGATCCAGGGCGTCTAGAGACCCAGTACTTC. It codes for CASSDPGRLETQYF.

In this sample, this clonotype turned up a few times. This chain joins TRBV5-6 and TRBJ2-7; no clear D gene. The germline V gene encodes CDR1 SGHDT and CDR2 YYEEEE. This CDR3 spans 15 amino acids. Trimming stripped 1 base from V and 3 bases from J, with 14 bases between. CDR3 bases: TGTGCCAGCAGCTTGATTTTTGGGTTGAACTACGAGCAGTACTTC. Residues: CASSLIFGLNYEQYF.

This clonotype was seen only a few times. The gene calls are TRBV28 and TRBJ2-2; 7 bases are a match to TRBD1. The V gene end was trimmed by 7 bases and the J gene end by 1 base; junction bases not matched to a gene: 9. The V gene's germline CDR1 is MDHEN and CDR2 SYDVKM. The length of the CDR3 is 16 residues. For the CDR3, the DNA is TGTGCCAGCACCTCCCGAGGGACAGTGAACACCGGGGAGCTGTTTTTT. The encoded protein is CASTSRGTVNTGELFF.

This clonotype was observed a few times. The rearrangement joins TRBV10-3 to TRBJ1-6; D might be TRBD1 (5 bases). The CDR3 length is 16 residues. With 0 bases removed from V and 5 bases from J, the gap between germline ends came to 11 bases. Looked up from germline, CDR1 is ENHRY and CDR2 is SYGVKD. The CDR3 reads CAISESSQGDNSPLHF. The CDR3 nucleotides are TGTGCCATCAGTGAGTCGAGCCAGGGTGATAATTCACCCCTCCACTTT.

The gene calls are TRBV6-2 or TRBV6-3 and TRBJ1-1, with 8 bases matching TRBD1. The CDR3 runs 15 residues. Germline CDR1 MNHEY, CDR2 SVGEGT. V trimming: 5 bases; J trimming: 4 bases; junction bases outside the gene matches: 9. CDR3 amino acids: CASSPVRGRGTEAFF. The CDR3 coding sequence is TGTGCCAGCAGTCCCGTCAGGGGGCGAGGCACTGAAGCTTTCTTT.

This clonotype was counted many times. The CDR3 DNA is TGTGCCAGCAGCTTCCTCCGAGACAGGGTCAGCACCGGGGAGCTGTTTTTT. Its translation: CASSFLRDRVSTGELFF. J is TRBJ2-2 and V is TRBV7-9, with 7 positions matching TRBD1. CDR1 is SEHNR, CDR2 FQNEAQ, per germline (reference sequence). The CDR3 has 17 amino acids. Unmatched junction bases numbered 11, after V lost 3 bases and J lost 4 bases. The full variable domain, in which reference TRBV7-9 and TRBJ2-2 provide the parts outside the CDR3, is DTGVSQNPRHKITKRGQNVTFRCDPISEHNRLYWYRQTLGQGPEFLTYFQNEAQLEKSRLLSDRFSAERPKGSFSTLEIQRTEQGDSAMYLCASSFLRDRVSTGELFFGEGSRLTVL.

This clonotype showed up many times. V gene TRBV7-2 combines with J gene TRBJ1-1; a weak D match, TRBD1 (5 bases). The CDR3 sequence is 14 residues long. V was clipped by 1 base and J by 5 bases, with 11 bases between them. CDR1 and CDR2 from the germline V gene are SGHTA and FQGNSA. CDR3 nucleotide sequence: TGTGCCAGCAGCTTAGTCTCCCAGGGTACTGAAGCTTTCTTT. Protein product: CASSLVSQGTEAFF.

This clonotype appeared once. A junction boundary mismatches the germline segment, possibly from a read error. The CDR3 DNA reads as TGTGCCAGCACTGAAGGGTCAGTCGGGGAGCTGTTTTTT. It translates to CASTEGSVGELFF. The V and J genes are TRBV6-1 and TRBJ2-2, with D unclear. CDR3 length equals 13 residues. Germline CDR1 is MNHNS and CDR2 is SASEGT.

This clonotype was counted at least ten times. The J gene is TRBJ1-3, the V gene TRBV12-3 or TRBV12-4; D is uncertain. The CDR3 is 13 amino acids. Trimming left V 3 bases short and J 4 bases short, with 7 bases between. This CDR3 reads CASSLFVGNTIYF. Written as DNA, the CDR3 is TGTGCCAGCAGTTTGTTCGTCGGAAACACCATATATTTT.

The CDR3 nucleotides read TGTGCCAGCAGGGACGGTGCCTACGAGCAGTACTTC. Its protein product is CASRDGAYEQYF. This chain connects TRBV28 to TRBJ2-7; D is unclear. V was cut by 6 bases and J by 2 bases, with 8 bases left in between. Germline V gives CDR1 MDHEN, CDR2 SYDVKM. CDR3 length: 12 residues.

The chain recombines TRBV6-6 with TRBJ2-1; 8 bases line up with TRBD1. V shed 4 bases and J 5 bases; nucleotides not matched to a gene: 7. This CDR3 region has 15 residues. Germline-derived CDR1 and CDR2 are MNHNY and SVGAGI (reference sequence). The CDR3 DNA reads TGTGCCAGCAGTTCTGGACAGGGTATCAACAATGAGCAGTTCTTC. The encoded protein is CASSSGQGINNEQFF.

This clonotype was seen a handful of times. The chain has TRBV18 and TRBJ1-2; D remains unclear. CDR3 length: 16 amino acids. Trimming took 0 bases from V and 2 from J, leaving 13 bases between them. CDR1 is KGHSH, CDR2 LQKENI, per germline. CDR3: CASSPPVDGANYGYTF. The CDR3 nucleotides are TGTGCCAGCTCACCACCAGTTGACGGAGCAAACTATGGCTACACCTTC.

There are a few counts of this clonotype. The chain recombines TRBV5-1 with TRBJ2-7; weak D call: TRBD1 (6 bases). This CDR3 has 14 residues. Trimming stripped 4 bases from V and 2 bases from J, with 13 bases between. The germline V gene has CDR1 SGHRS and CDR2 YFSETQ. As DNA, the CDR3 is TGCGCCAGCAGCCCAGACCGGGACACCTACGAGCAGTACTTC. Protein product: CASSPDRDTYEQYF.

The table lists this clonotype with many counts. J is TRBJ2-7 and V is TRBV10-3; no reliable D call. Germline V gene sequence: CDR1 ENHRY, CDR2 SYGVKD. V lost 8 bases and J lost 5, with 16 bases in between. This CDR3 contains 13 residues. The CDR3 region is CAIGPIGFDEQYF. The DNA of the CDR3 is TGTGCCATCGGGCCGATCGGCTTTGACGAGCAGTACTTC.